This T cell receptor (beta chain) was sequenced for a study of blood T cell repertoires in COVID-19 (dated by TCRdb to 2020 to 2022). Regarding the research as a whole: Collaborator samples came from the United States, Italy and Spain and covered acute and convalescent phases of COVID-19. The material from the prospective study consisted of cDNA or gDNA derived from T cells, B-cell-depleted T cells, or PBMCs. Where available, HLA class I and class II types were taken from metadata supplied by the sample provider and were not determined by assay-based typing. The repertoires were made available in a free public database intended to serve as a resource for research on the immune response to SARS-CoV-2. The samples were drawn from two sources: the first 160 participants of the ongoing ImmuneRACE study, and 1,000 to 1,500 subjects contributed by 6 global collaborators. Deeply sampled blood TCRbeta repertoires from subjects exposed to, actively infected with, or recovered from COVID-19 were included in the dataset. The sample metadata nearly always contained a de-identified subject ID, COVID-19 status, age in years and sex.

A remark on this clone: No cognate antigen has been identified for it. Base qualities are not recorded, but no much larger clone differs from it by a single base.

Summary of the overall study and its limitations: Clinical and demographic metadata were provided uncurated, with the amount varying by source and participant.

Cut back by 0 bases and 2 bases, the V and J ends lie 12 bases apart. The CDR3 covers 16 residues, taking in both the cysteine and the phenylalanine. This entry keeps only the CDR3 DNA: 48 bases, framed from base 1. CDR1 and CDR2 are drawn from the germline V gene (reference sequence): LGHDT, YNNKEL. TCRbeta CDR3 regions were amplified from genomic DNA using the immunoSEQ Assay, a bias-controlled multiplex PCR. As for the original processing: Nucleated cell counts per sample were estimated from amplification of reference gene primers within the assay. To quantify the absolute abundance of each unique TCRbeta CDR3 rearrangement, sequence reads were collapsed and filtered. Productive Simpson clonality was computed per sample as the square root of Simpson's diversity index over productive rearrangements. This is the immuneACCESS table as TCRdb keeps it, with only in-frame sequences that have V and J called. A part of the clones is gone; compared with another copy, unresolved V genes explain less than half, and the rest is unexplained. V and J calls and clone size are given by that table; D and trimming were obtained from the DNA. The sample data list 100,000 to 150,000 clones, and roughly 90% of these were observed just once. Together, the top ten hold about 4.6% of the sample.

One collaborating source in Seattle enrolled patients during active infection and followed them longitudinally through the course of disease. Each collaborating institution followed its own protocols to collect whole blood in K2EDTA tubes. Collaborator samples were shipped for TCRbeta analysis as frozen whole blood, isolated PBMCs, or DNA extracted from either sample type. The chain couples TRBV3-1 (or the pseudogene TRBV3-2) to TRBJ2-3; TRBD2 is possibly the D segment (5 matching bases). The TCR sequence derives from a man between 60 and 75 years old with COVID-19, enrolled during active disease. The specimen was peripheral blood. The DNA sequence is as follows: TGTGCCAGCAGCCAAGATGCGGGCGGGCACACAGATACGCAGTATTTT. Its protein reads: CASSQDAGGHTDTQYF.